This entry is about one TCR beta chain. Its antigen is unidentified. Generated by immunoSEQ multiplex PCR, the TCRdb table keeps only in-frame clones and is missing some. The sample holds around 100,000 clones, about 80% seen once. V lost 0 bases, J lost 0 bases, and 9 bases lay in between. The germline gives CDR1 KGHSH, CDR2 LQKENI. This CDR3 is built from 15 residues. These data belong to a study of T cell clones after liver transplantation. Study-level background: HCV positivity affected three of eight recipients; the rest lacked autoimmune or viral indications. Study-wide findings and caveats: Graft donor-reactive T cells may have migrated into the graft rather than being deleted.

V and J are TRBV18 and TRBJ2-7; tentatively, D is TRBD1 (6 bases). Sequencing was performed on CD4+ T cells from blood, taken 45 to 50 months after liver transplant. The clonotype originates from a human patient who received a liver transplant. Some T cells may originate from the graft donor. The CDR3 DNA reads TGTGCCAGCTCACCACCTCAGGGGTCCTCCTACGAGCAGTACTTC. It translates to CASSPPQGSSYEQYF.